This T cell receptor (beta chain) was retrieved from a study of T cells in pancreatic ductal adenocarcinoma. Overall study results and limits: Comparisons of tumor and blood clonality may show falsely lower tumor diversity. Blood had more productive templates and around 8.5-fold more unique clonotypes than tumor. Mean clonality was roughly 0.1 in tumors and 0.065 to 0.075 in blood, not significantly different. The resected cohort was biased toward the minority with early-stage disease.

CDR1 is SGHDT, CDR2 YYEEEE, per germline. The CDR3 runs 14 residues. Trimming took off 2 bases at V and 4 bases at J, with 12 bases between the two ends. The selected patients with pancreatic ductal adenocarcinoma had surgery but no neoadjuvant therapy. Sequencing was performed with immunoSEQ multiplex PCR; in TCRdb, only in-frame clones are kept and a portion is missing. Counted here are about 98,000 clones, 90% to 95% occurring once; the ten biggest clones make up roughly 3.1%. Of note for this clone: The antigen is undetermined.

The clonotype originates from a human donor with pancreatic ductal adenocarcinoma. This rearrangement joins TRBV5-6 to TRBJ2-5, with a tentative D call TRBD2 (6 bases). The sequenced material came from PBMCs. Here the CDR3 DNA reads TGTGCCAGCAGCTTCACCGGGACTTTAGAGACCCAGTACTTC. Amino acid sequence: CASSFTGTLETQYF.